These 28 T cell receptor beta chains were all obtained from the same sample, sequenced in a study of T cells in tuberculosis. Method: immunoSEQ multiplex PCR; TCRdb's copy keeps in-frame clones and lacks some. Of around 32,000 clones in the sample, roughly 95% are singletons; the top ten hold over 6.5%. The sequenced sample consisted of PBMCs. The receptors come from a donor aged 10 to 29 with latent tuberculosis or without tuberculosis infection.

The chain carries TRBV7-9 and TRBJ2-1; 9 nucleotides line up with TRBD1. Germline V CDR1 and CDR2: SEHNR, FQNEAQ (reference sequence). CDR3 size: 15 residues. Trimming cost V 5 bases and J 2 bases; bases outside gene matches: 4. CDR3 sequence: CASSHTGGAYNEQFF. The CDR3 DNA reads as TGTGCCAGCAGCCATACAGGGGGCGCCTACAATGAGCAGTTCTTC.

The chain uses TRBV5-1 and TRBJ2-7, with 7 bases matching TRBD1. CDR3 length: 14 residues. The trim removed 4 bases at V and 2 bases at J, leaving 6 bases unmatched. CDR1 is SGHRS, CDR2 YFSETQ, per germline. CDR3 sequence (DNA): TGCGCCAGCAGCGCAGACAGGGCCCCCTACGAGCAGTACTTC. Translation gives CASSADRAPYEQYF.

The rearrangement uses TRBV10-1 and TRBJ2-1; TRBD2 might be the D (5 bases). The CDR3 is made up of 15 amino acids. The germline V gene has CDR1 WNHNN and CDR2 SYGVQD (reference sequence). Trimming removed 8 bases at V and 4 bases at J, with 18 bases between. DNA of the CDR3: TGCGCCAGCTCCCCCAAGCGGTCAACATACAATGAGCAGTTCTTC. The encoded protein is CASSPKRSTYNEQFF.

This chain uses TRBV7-9 with TRBJ2-6, with 8 bases aligning to TRBD1. V lost 5 bases, J lost 0 bases, and 12 bases stayed unmatched. Germline V lookup: CDR1 SEHNR, CDR2 FQNEAQ (reference sequence). The CDR3 totals 19 residues. The CDR3 sequence: CASSPLPGTGISGANVLTF. The CDR3 nucleotides read TGTGCCAGCAGCCCTTTGCCCGGGACAGGTATCTCTGGGGCCAACGTCCTGACTTTC.

This chain uses TRBV5-1 with TRBJ2-4, with 8 bases fitting TRBD2. The CDR3 totals 16 residues. Germline V lookup: CDR1 SGHRS, CDR2 YFSETQ. V shed 2 bases and J 3 bases; nucleotides not matched to a gene: 7. This CDR3 is CASSFGLAGLKNIQYF. The CDR3 nucleotides are TGCGCCAGCAGCTTCGGACTAGCTGGACTCAAAAACATTCAGTACTTC. Full variable domain (rest looked up from reference TRBV5-1 and TRBJ2-4): KAGVTQTPRYLIKTRGQQVTLSCSPISGHRSVSWYQQTPGQGLQFLFEYFSETQRNKGNFPGRFSGRQFSNSRSEMNVSTLELGDSALYLCASSFGLAGLKNIQYFGAGTRLSVL.

This chain uses TRBV4-2 with TRBJ2-5, with a tentative D call TRBD2 (5 bases). The germline V and J ends were trimmed by 0 bases and 6 bases, with 11 bases remaining between them. The CDR3 has 14 residues. Per germline, CDR1 LGHNA and CDR2 YNFKEQ. CDR3 nucleotides: TGTGCCAGCAGCCAAGAGAGGGTAACAAAGACCCAGTACTTC. The encoded protein is CASSQERVTKTQYF.

The chain joins TRBV6-1 to TRBJ1-1, with D unresolved. This CDR3 region has 12 residues. Trimming removed 3 bases from V and 5 bases from J, with 7 bases in between. Germline V gives CDR1 MNHNS, CDR2 SASEGT. The CDR3 here is CASSDGETEAFF. The CDR3 bases are TGTGCCAGCAGTGACGGAGAGACTGAAGCTTTCTTT.

The CDR3 DNA reads as TGTGCCAGCAGCTTTCCGGACAGGGTTGGAACCTACGAGCAGTACTTC. Its translation: CASSFPDRVGTYEQYF. This sequence joins TRBV11-2 and TRBJ2-7; 8 nucleotides line up with TRBD1. CDR1 SGHAT and CDR2 FQNNGV come from the germline V gene. V gave up 3 bases and J gave up 2 bases; unmatched junction bases: 9. CDR3 length: 16 amino acids.

The chain combines TRBV9 with TRBJ1-1; D unclear. The V gene's germline CDR1 is SGDLS and CDR2 YYNGEE. This CDR3 is 14 amino acids long. The V end lost 4 bases, the J end lost 7 bases, and 17 bases lay between the germline ends. The CDR3 is CASSPSGVGREAFF. CDR3 nucleotide sequence: TGTGCCAGCAGCCCAAGCGGCGTGGGCCGTGAAGCTTTCTTT.

The rearrangement uses TRBV6-6 and TRBJ2-7; TRBD1 might be the D (6 bases). Germline CDR1 and CDR2: MNHNY and SVGAGI (reference sequence). V dropped 5 bases and J dropped 1 base, with 12 bases sitting between them. The CDR3 extends over 14 amino acids. In nucleotides, the CDR3 is TGTGCCAGCAGTCCGCAGGGGATTTCCTACGAGCAGTACTTC. It codes for CASSPQGISYEQYF.

The J gene is TRBJ2-3, the V gene TRBV5-1, with D perhaps matching TRBD2 (6 bases). The CDR3 consists of 15 residues. CDR1 and CDR2 (germline): SGHRS, YFSETQ. V was pared by 0 bases and J by 2 bases, with 10 bases between. CDR3 in DNA: TGCGCCAGCAGCTTGGATCGCGGGGACACAGATACGCAGTATTTT. Translating gives CASSLDRGDTDTQYF.

The chain employs TRBV14 and TRBJ2-7, with D hard to call. V was pared by 4 bases and J by 3 bases, with 10 bases between. This CDR3 comprises 13 residues. Germline V lookup: CDR1 SGHDN, CDR2 FVKESK. In DNA, the CDR3 is TGTGCCAGCAGCCGGGTACAGCTCTACGAGCAGTACTTC. This encodes CASSRVQLYEQYF.

This clone ranks as medium-sized. The CDR3 region is CASSQAPSSASYEQYF. The CDR3 DNA reads TGCGCCAGCAGCCAAGCACCGTCTAGCGCCTCCTACGAGCAGTACTTC. The chain recombines TRBV4-3 with TRBJ2-7; possibly TRBD2 for D (6 bases). Trimming left V 1 base short and J 0 bases short, with 13 bases between. The germline V gene has CDR1 LGHNA and CDR2 YSLEER. This CDR3 has 16 residues.

The chain couples TRBV10-3 to TRBJ1-2, with D possibly TRBD1 on 5 matching bases. Deletions cut 4 bases from V and 5 bases from J, with 14 bases between. Germline V CDR1 and CDR2: ENHRY, SYGVKD. This CDR3 has 14 residues. DNA for the CDR3: TGTGCCATCAGTGGAGACAGCAACCCTTATGGCTACACCTTC. It codes for CAISGDSNPYGYTF.

V usage is TRBV18 and J usage is TRBJ1-1; no firm D call. V lost 2 bases, J lost 4 bases, and 17 bases lay in between. Germline lookup yields CDR1 KGHSH and CDR2 LQKENI. The CDR3 loop spans 16 amino acids. This CDR3 reads CASSPSGNKGITEAFF. The CDR3, as DNA: TGTGCCAGCTCACCAAGCGGGAACAAAGGGATCACTGAAGCTTTCTTT.

The chain uses TRBV5-1 and TRBJ2-5, with TRBD1 matching over 7 bases. This CDR3 comprises 14 residues. The V gene's germline CDR1 is SGHRS and CDR2 YFSETQ. V lost 2 bases to trimming and J lost 1 base; unmatched junction nucleotides: 2. This chain's CDR3 is CASSLRTGQETQYF. The CDR3 DNA is TGCGCCAGCAGCTTAAGGACAGGCCAAGAGACCCAGTACTTC.

The V and J genes are TRBV27 and TRBJ1-1; no reliable D call. The length of the CDR3 is 14 residues. Trimming cost V 0 bases and J 5 bases, with 10 bases left between them. CDR1 is MNHEY and CDR2 is SMNVEV in the germline V gene (reference sequence). CDR3 residues: CASSLSLRGTEAFF. CDR3 sequence (DNA): TGTGCCAGCAGTTTATCTTTACGAGGGACTGAAGCTTTCTTT.

The CDR3 here is CASSPVRIPAGAVTGELFF. For the CDR3, the DNA is TGCGCCAGCAGCCCGGTGCGGATACCAGCGGGAGCAGTGACCGGGGAGCTGTTTTTT. The chain joins TRBV4-1 to TRBJ2-2; TRBD2 agrees at 8 bases. V lost 4 bases to trimming and J lost 5 bases; unmatched junction nucleotides: 18. The V gene's germline CDR1 is MGHRA and CDR2 YSYEKL. The length of the CDR3 is 19 residues.

This chain connects TRBV6-5 to TRBJ2-7; perhaps TRBD2 as D (5 bases). V lost 6 bases and J lost 4, with 13 bases in between. Germline lookup yields CDR1 MNHEY and CDR2 SVGAGI. This CDR3 has 13 residues. In DNA form, the CDR3 reads TGTGCCAGCAGGGGAGAAGCCCAGTACGAGCAGTACTTC. This codes for CASRGEAQYEQYF.

V usage is TRBV30 and J usage is TRBJ1-4, with D perhaps matching TRBD1 (6 bases). Trimming shortened V by 2 bases and J by 7 bases, and 11 bases separated the two germline ends. CDR1 is GTSNPN and CDR2 is SVGIG in the germline V gene (reference sequence). The CDR3 extends over 13 amino acids. Here the CDR3 reads CAWSSTGIEKLFF. The CDR3, as DNA: TGTGCCTGGAGTTCGACAGGTATTGAAAAACTGTTTTTT.

The chain couples TRBV4-3 to TRBJ2-2; 14 nucleotides line up with TRBD2. After removal of 4 bases from V and 3 bases from J, the junction contained 7 bases not matched to a gene. This CDR3 is 18 amino acids long. Germline V gene sequence: CDR1 LGHNA, CDR2 YSLEER. CDR3 in amino acids: CASSPRSGLAGDTGELFF. CDR3 nucleotides: TGCGCCAGCAGCCCCCGCTCGGGACTAGCGGGAGACACCGGGGAGCTGTTTTTT.

J is TRBJ1-2 and V is TRBV6-5; perhaps TRBD1 as D (5 bases). Trimming removed 0 bases from V and 5 bases from J, with 13 bases in between. The CDR3 has 15 residues. CDR1 is MNHEY, CDR2 SVGAGI, per germline. The CDR3 coding sequence is TGTGCCAGCAGTTACTCGGCAGGGTCAAGTTATGGCTACACCTTC. Its translation: CASSYSAGSSYGYTF.

The V gene is TRBV2, the J gene TRBJ2-7; a possible D gene is TRBD2 (5 bases). CDR3 length equals 14 residues. V lost 8 bases and J lost 0, with 14 bases in between. Per germline, CDR1 SNHLY and CDR2 FYNNEI. The CDR3: CASAGGPSSYEQYF. DNA for the CDR3: TGTGCCAGCGCCGGAGGCCCGAGCTCCTACGAGCAGTACTTC.

The chain couples TRBV19 to TRBJ2-7, with D tentatively TRBD2 (6 bases). V was pared by 3 bases and J by 3 bases, with 15 bases between. CDR1 is LNHDA, CDR2 SQIVND, per germline (reference sequence). CDR3 length equals 15 residues. CDR3 in DNA: TGTGCCAGTAGTATCTCGGGCCAGGGACTCTACGAGCAGTACTTC. Amino acids: CASSISGQGLYEQYF.

The rearrangement links TRBV7-3 to TRBJ1-1, with D perhaps TRBD1 (5 bases). V was clipped by 4 bases and J by 3 bases, with 12 bases between them. Looked up from germline, CDR1 is SGHTA and CDR2 is FQGTGA. The CDR3 has 14 amino acids. This CDR3 reads CASSSSGEDTEAFF. CDR3 DNA: TGTGCCAGCAGCTCCTCGGGGGAGGACACTGAAGCTTTCTTT.

This clone came up once. J is TRBJ2-5 and V is TRBV28, with 7 bases matching TRBD2. Germline assignment: CDR1 MDHEN and CDR2 SYDVKM. The CDR3 spans 15 residues. V lost 2 bases and J lost 4; bases outside the gene matches: 7. CDR3 sequence (DNA): TGTGCCAGCAGTTTAGTCCTGGGGAGGGGAGAGACCCAGTACTTC. Protein product: CASSLVLGRGETQYF.

This clone was seen once. This chain uses TRBV19 with TRBJ1-5; the match to TRBD1 covers 9 bases. The CDR3 length is 14 residues. Germline trimming cut 5 bases from V and 6 bases from J; bases unmatched to any gene: 5. The germline CDR1 and CDR2 sequences are LNHDA and SQIVND (reference sequence). The CDR3 protein is CASSPTGGTQPQHF. CDR3 coding DNA: TGTGCCAGTAGTCCTACAGGGGGCACTCAGCCCCAGCATTTT.

CDR3 residues: CASSPDWGEQFF. CDR3 nucleotides: TGTGCCAGCAGTCCGGACTGGGGTGAGCAGTTCTTC. V and J are TRBV6-1 and TRBJ2-1, with D maybe TRBD2 (5 bases). Germline V lookup: CDR1 MNHNS, CDR2 SASEGT. V was trimmed by 5 bases and J by 9 bases, leaving 11 bases between them. CDR3 size: 12 residues.